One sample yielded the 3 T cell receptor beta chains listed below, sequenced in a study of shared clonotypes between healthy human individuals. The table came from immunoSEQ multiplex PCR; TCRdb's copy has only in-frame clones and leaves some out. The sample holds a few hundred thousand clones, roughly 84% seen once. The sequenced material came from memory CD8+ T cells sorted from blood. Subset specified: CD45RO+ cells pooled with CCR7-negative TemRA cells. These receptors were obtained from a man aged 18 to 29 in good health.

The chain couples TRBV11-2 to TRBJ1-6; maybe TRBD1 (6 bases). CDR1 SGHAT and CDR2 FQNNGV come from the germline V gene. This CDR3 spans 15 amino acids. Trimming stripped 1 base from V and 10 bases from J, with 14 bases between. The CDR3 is CASSLGVRGRSPLHF. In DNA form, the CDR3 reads TGTGCCAGCAGCTTAGGCGTCAGGGGTAGGTCACCCCTCCACTTT.

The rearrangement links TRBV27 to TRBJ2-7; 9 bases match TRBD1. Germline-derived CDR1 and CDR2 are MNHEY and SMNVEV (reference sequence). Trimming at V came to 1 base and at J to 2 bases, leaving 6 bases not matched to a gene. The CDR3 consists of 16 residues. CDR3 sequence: CASSLLRGQGPYEQYF. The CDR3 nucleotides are TGTGCCAGCAGTTTATTAAGGGGACAGGGTCCCTACGAGCAGTACTTC.

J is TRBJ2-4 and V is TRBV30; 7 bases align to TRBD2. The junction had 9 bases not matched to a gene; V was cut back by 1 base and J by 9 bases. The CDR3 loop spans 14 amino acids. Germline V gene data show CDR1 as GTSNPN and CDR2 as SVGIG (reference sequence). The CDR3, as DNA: TGTGCCTGGAGTGGAAGCGGGGCGCGGGGCATTCAGTACTTC. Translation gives CAWSGSGARGIQYF.